This T cell receptor beta chain was captured by sequencing in a study of T cell clonotyping in hematopoietic cell transplantation. The study, taken as a whole, reports: Graft donor and pretransplant recipient Inverse Simpson Index values predicted broader posttransplant TCR diversity. Cells were unsorted, so CD4 and CD8 contributions were not separated. Recipient TCR diversity dropped after transplant; expanded clonotypes rose from day 30 to 180.

The data were produced by immunoSEQ multiplex PCR, yet TCRdb's version contains in-frame clones alone and is incomplete. This repertoire shows about 12,000 clones, just under 85% found once; its top ten account for approximately 6.4%. Comment on this clone: Its antigen remains unknown.

The length of the CDR3 is 15 residues. Germline V CDR1 and CDR2: MNHEY, SVGAGI. V lost 7 bases and J 7 bases, leaving 23 bases between the germline ends. This specimen consisted of PBMCs, obtained 100 days after allogeneic stem cell transplant. The chain combines TRBV6-5 with TRBJ2-7; D is perhaps TRBD1 (6 bases). The receptor was isolated from a female patient in her thirties or forties who had an allogeneic stem cell transplant from a related donor, so T cells may come from the graft donor. Some clones in this sample may be carry-over from other donors' samples. This chain's CDR3 is CASTRRGGELREQYF. CDR3 coding DNA: TGTGCCAGCACCCGGCGAGGGGGAGAGCTACGGGAGCAGTACTTC.